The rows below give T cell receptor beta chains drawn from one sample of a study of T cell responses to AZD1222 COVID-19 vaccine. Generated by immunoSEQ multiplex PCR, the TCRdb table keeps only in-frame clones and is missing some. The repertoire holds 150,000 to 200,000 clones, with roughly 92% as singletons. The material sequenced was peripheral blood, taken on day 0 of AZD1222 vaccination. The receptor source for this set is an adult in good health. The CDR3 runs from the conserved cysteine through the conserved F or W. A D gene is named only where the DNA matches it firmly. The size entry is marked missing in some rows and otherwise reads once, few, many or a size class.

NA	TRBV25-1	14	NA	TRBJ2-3	CASSEFDGTDTQYF	TGTGCCAGCAGTGAATTCGATGGGACAGATACGCAGTATTTT
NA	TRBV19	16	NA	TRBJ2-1	CATTPSTRGLYNEQFF	TGTGCCACTACCCCTAGTACGCGGGGACTCTACAATGAGCAGTTCTTC
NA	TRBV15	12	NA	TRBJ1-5	CATSRAGGLKHF	TGTGCCACCAGCAGAGCGGGGGGCTTGAAACATTTT
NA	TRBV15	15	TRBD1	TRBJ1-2	CATSREAGGNYGYTF	TGTGCCACCAGCAGAGAGGCAGGGGGGAACTATGGCTACACCTTC
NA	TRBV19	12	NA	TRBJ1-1	CASSIRDTEAFF	TGTGCCAGTAGTATCAGAGATACTGAAGCTTTCTTT
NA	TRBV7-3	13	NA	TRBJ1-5	CASSPGLGQPQHF	TGTGCCAGCAGCCCCGGCTTAGGCCAGCCCCAGCATTTT
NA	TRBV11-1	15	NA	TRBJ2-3	CASSLRDSRVNTQYF	TGTGCCAGCAGCTTAAGGGACTCCCGCGTGAATACGCAGTATTTT
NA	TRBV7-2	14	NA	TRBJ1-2	CASSKYGAKGGYTF	TGTGCCAGCAGCAAATACGGGGCAAAAGGTGGCTACACCTTC
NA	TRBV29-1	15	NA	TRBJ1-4	CSVPAWVGTNEKLFF	TGCAGCGTTCCGGCCTGGGTGGGGACTAATGAAAAACTGTTTTTT
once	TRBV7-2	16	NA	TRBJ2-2	CASSFPKGEAHRELFF	TGTGCCAGCAGCTTCCCTAAGGGGGAGGCGCACCGGGAGCTGTTTTTT
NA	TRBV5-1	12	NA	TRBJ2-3	CASSGGRDTQYF	TGCGCCAGCAGCGGAGGGCGGGATACGCAGTATTTT